Below, 23 T cell receptor beta chains from the same sample are listed, as sequenced in a study of graft-versus-host responses after intestinal transplantation. Generated by immunoSEQ multiplex PCR, the TCRdb table keeps only in-frame clones and is missing some. The sample carries roughly 9,600 clones, about four fifths recorded once. Graft specimens yielded both intraepithelial and lamina propria lymphocytes. The sequencing used ileum tissue, collected nearly 480 days after intestinal transplantation. The receptors shown here come from a human patient who received an intestinal transplant, so some T cells may come from the graft donor.

The chain has TRBV19 and TRBJ2-7, with a possible D match to TRBD2 (5 bases). The V and J ends lost 7 bases and 2 bases respectively, with 18 bases between them. The CDR3 covers 15 residues. The germline CDR1 and CDR2 sequences are LNHDA and SQIVND (reference sequence). The CDR3 DNA reads TGTGCCAGTAACCCCTGGAGGACGCCGGCCTACGAGCAGTACTTC. Amino acid sequence: CASNPWRTPAYEQYF.

The chain has TRBV19 and TRBJ1-4, with TRBD1 matching 9 bases. V gave up 4 bases and J gave up 10 bases; unmatched junction bases: 10. The CDR3 sequence is 15 residues long. Germline V lookup: CDR1 LNHDA, CDR2 SQIVND (reference sequence). The CDR3 DNA reads TGTGCCAGTAGTAACAAGGACAGGGGCCCCGGAAAACTGTTTTTT. Translating gives CASSNKDRGPGKLFF.

This clone has just one count. The V call is TRBV6-1, the J call TRBJ2-5, with D possibly being TRBD1 or TRBD2 (6 bases each). The better agreement between TRBJ2-7 and the DNA end casts doubt on the J call. Germline lookup yields CDR1 MNHNS and CDR2 SASEGT. There are 14 residues in the CDR3. DNA of the CDR3: TGTGCCAGCAGTGAAACTCTATGGGGGGCCGAGCAGTACTTC. Encoded protein: CASSETLWGAEQYF.

V and J are TRBV6-5 and TRBJ1-2, with 8 bases lining up with TRBD1. Germline lookup yields CDR1 MNHEY and CDR2 SVGAGI. The CDR3 has 12 residues. Trimming at V came to 8 bases and at J to 4 bases, leaving 3 bases not matched to a gene. The CDR3 protein is CASRQGIYGYTF. CDR3 coding DNA: TGTGCCAGCCGACAGGGGATCTATGGCTACACCTTC.

For the CDR3, the DNA is TGTGCCAGCAGTGAGACTAGCGGGGGAGTATTACAAGAGACCCAGTACTTC. It codes for CASSETSGGVLQETQYF. The gene calls are TRBV2 and TRBJ2-5, with 12 bases that match TRBD2. This CDR3 comprises 17 residues. CDR1 is SNHLY and CDR2 is FYNNEI in the germline V gene. Germline trimming cut 3 bases from V and 2 bases from J; bases unmatched to any gene: 7.

V gene TRBV9 combines with J gene TRBJ2-1, with D possibly TRBD2 on 6 matching bases. Germline values: CDR1 SGDLS, CDR2 YYNGEE. Trimming shortened V by 2 bases and J by 9 bases, and 15 bases separated the two germline ends. CDR3 length equals 14 residues. The CDR3 sequence: CASSVLLGGGEQFF. In nucleotides, the CDR3 is TGTGCCAGCAGCGTCCTACTGGGAGGCGGTGAGCAGTTCTTC.

The gene calls are TRBV29-1 and TRBJ1-4; D unclear. Per germline, CDR1 SQVTM and CDR2 ANQGSEA. V lost 7 bases and J lost 7, with 13 bases in between. The CDR3 is 12 residues long. CDR3 DNA: TGCAGCGCCGTATCTCTGGGTGAAAAACTGTTTTTT. Amino acid sequence: CSAVSLGEKLFF.

This clone was seen just once. The chain joins TRBV5-1 to TRBJ2-1, with D unresolved. The germline CDR1 and CDR2 sequences are SGHRS and YFSETQ. This CDR3 is 14 amino acids long. With 7 bases removed from V and 0 bases from J, the gap between germline ends came to 11 bases. The CDR3 bases are TGCGCCAGCCAAGACGTTGCCTCCTACAATGAGCAGTTCTTC. It specifies CASQDVASYNEQFF.

The chain has TRBV18 and TRBJ1-5; D unclear. Germline V gene sequence: CDR1 KGHSH, CDR2 LQKENI. The CDR3 extends over 13 amino acids. V was shortened by 1 base and J by 7 bases, with 8 bases between the two germline ends. CDR3 sequence reads: CASSPLRRQPQHF. CDR3 sequence (DNA): TGTGCCAGCTCACCACTGAGGAGACAGCCCCAGCATTTT.

The rearrangement links TRBV28 to TRBJ2-1; tentative D call: TRBD2 (5 bases). V dropped 3 bases and J dropped 9 bases, with 9 bases sitting between them. The length of the CDR3 is 12 residues. Germline V CDR1 and CDR2: MDHEN, SYDVKM. The CDR3 DNA reads as TGTGCCAGCAGTTTCGGGGTTGGTGAGCAGTTCTTC. Amino acids: CASSFGVGEQFF.

V and J are TRBV28 and TRBJ2-1; unclear D gene. The CDR3 runs 14 residues. Germline lookup yields CDR1 MDHEN and CDR2 SYDVKM. Deletions cut 2 bases from V and 2 bases from J, with 7 bases between. In DNA form, the CDR3 reads TGTGCCAGCAGTTTACATGACACCTACAATGAGCAGTTCTTC. Its translation is CASSLHDTYNEQFF.

The chain carries TRBV7-9 and TRBJ1-5, with 7 bases aligning to TRBD1. This CDR3 region has 14 residues. Trimming cost V 6 bases and J 7 bases; bases outside gene matches: 9. Looked up from germline, CDR1 is SEHNR and CDR2 is FQNEAQ (reference sequence). CDR3 nucleotides: TGTGCCAGCAGTCAAAAGGGACAGTTCCAGCCCCAGCATTTT. The encoded protein is CASSQKGQFQPQHF.

The chain links TRBV5-1 to TRBJ2-6; no firm D call. This CDR3 is built from 15 residues. CDR1 is SGHRS and CDR2 is YFSETQ in the germline V gene. Trimming removed 4 bases at V and 3 bases at J, with 11 bases between. CDR3 sequence (DNA): TGCGCCAGCAGCAGCGCTTATAGTGGGGCCAACGTCCTGACTTTC. Translated: CASSSAYSGANVLTF.

The sample holds a few counts of this clone. The chain carries TRBV4-2 and TRBJ1-6; 9 nucleotides agree with TRBD1. The length of the CDR3 is 17 residues. Germline V gives CDR1 LGHNA, CDR2 YNFKEQ. V was pared by 0 bases and J by 13 bases, with 13 bases of the junction left unmatched. Written as DNA, the CDR3 is TGTGCCAGCAGCCAAGACGAAACAGGGACAGGGTCTTCGCCCCTCCACTTT. Residues: CASSQDETGTGSSPLHF.

This chain uses TRBV30 with TRBJ1-1; D is undetermined. Germline loops: CDR1 GTSNPN, CDR2 SVGIG (reference sequence). V lost 2 bases and J lost 1, with 5 bases in between. The CDR3 is made up of 12 amino acids. CDR3 region: CAWSFGNTEAFF. CDR3 in DNA: TGTGCCTGGAGTTTTGGGAACACTGAAGCTTTCTTT.

The J gene is TRBJ1-2, the V gene TRBV6-6, with D perhaps TRBD1 (6 bases). With 0 bases removed from V and 8 bases from J, the gap between germline ends came to 19 bases. The CDR3 runs to 16 residues. Germline CDR1 is MNHNY and CDR2 is SVGAGI (reference sequence). CDR3 in amino acids: CASSYSPGQGEGGYTF. For the CDR3, the DNA is TGTGCCAGCAGTTACTCTCCGGGACAAGGGGAGGGCGGCTACACCTTC.

The rearrangement uses TRBV6-1 and TRBJ2-5; TRBD2 agrees at 10 bases. The DNA end favors TRBJ2-7, so the J call may be wrong. The CDR3 runs to 16 residues. The germline CDR1 and CDR2 sequences are MNHNS and SASEGT. This CDR3 reads CASSEGFSGGSYEQYF. The CDR3 nucleotides are TGTGCCAGCAGTGAAGGTTTTAGCGGGGGGAGCTACGAGCAGTACTTC.

This rearrangement joins TRBV14 to TRBJ2-5; the D is unclear. The J call may not be correct, given that the DNA end is closer to TRBJ2-7. Germline CDR1 is SGHDN and CDR2 is FVKESK. The CDR3 has 12 amino acids. For the CDR3, the DNA is TGTGCCAGCAGCCCGAGCTCCTACGAGCAGTACTTC. Its translation is CASSPSSYEQYF.

V gene TRBV7-8 combines with J gene TRBJ2-2; 8 nucleotides match TRBD1. V lost 5 bases, J lost 1 base, and 6 bases stayed unmatched. In germline, CDR1 is SGHVS, CDR2 FQNEAQ. This CDR3 is 16 amino acids long. CDR3 nucleotides: TGTGCCAGCAGCGCAGGGGGCGCGGGGAACACCGGGGAGCTGTTTTTT. Protein: CASSAGGAGNTGELFF.

V and J are TRBV7-8 and TRBJ2-5, with a possible D match to TRBD1 (7 bases). The assigned J gene may be wrong: the sequence end matches TRBJ2-7 better. Per the germline V gene, CDR1 is SGHVS and CDR2 is FQNEAQ. The CDR3 runs to 16 residues. The CDR3 is CASSLARGVGPYEQYF. Here the CDR3 DNA reads TGTGCCAGCAGCTTAGCCAGGGGGGTAGGACCCTACGAGCAGTACTTC.

This CDR3 reads CASSSPGQPGEKLFF. The CDR3 DNA is TGCGCCAGCAGCTCACCGGGACAGCCGGGTGAAAAACTGTTTTTT. This rearrangement joins TRBV5-1 to TRBJ1-4; 7 nucleotides agree with TRBD1. The V gene end was trimmed by 3 bases and the J gene end by 7 bases; junction bases not matched to a gene: 9. This CDR3 has 15 residues. Germline V lookup: CDR1 SGHRS, CDR2 YFSETQ.

On this clone: Mismatch with germline at one junction end may stem from a read error. The J gene is TRBJ1-5, the V gene TRBV4-1; D is unclear. This CDR3 has 14 residues. CDR1 and CDR2 from the germline V gene are MGHRA and YSYEKL. In nucleotides, the CDR3 is TGTGCCAGCAGCCAAGCGGGAAGCAATCAGCCCCAGCATTTT. Protein sequence: CASSQAGSNQPQHF.

This rearrangement joins TRBV11-3 to TRBJ1-4; 9 positions agree with TRBD1. V lost 5 bases, J lost 7 bases, and 11 bases stayed unmatched. Germline CDR1 SGHNT, CDR2 YENEEA. The CDR3 extends over 16 amino acids. The CDR3 is CASSHLKQGAGEKLFF. The CDR3 DNA reads as TGTGCCAGCAGCCATCTCAAACAGGGGGCCGGTGAAAAACTGTTTTTT. Full variable domain (remainder filled in from reference TRBV11-3 and TRBJ1-4): EAGVVQSPRYKIIEKKQPVAFWCNPISGHNTLYWYLQNLGQGPELLIRYENEEAVDDSQLPKDRFSAERLKGVDSTLKIQPAELGDSAVYLCASSHLKQGAGEKLFFGSGTQLSVL.